This note documents a single TCR beta chain sequence. This entry comes from a study of blood T cell repertoires in COVID-19. Overall study context: Spain, Italy and the United States supplied samples that represented acute and convalescent COVID-19. Sample material is recorded as cDNA or gDNA derived from T cells, B-cell-depleted T cells, or PBMCs.

This CDR3 is 15 amino acids long. Trimming took 8 bases from V and 1 from J, leaving 14 bases between them. Germline V lookup: CDR1 MNHEY, CDR2 SVGEGT. In the authors' methods: Estimation of nucleated cell counts was performed using reference gene primer amplification. Sequenced by immunoSEQ multiplex PCR; TCRdb stores in-frame clones only, minus some. D and trimming come from the DNA, and the V and J calls and clone size come from that table. This table has about 240,000 clones, roughly 85% appearing once. The rearrangement uses TRBV6-2 or TRBV6-3 and TRBJ2-2; weak D call: TRBD2 (6 bases). Sequencing was performed on peripheral blood. The TCR comes from a young woman with acute or convalescent COVID-19. CDR3 sequence: CASRWDGRNTGELFF. The CDR3 DNA sequence: TGTGCCAGCCGTTGGGACGGGAGGAACACCGGGGAGCTGTTTTTT.